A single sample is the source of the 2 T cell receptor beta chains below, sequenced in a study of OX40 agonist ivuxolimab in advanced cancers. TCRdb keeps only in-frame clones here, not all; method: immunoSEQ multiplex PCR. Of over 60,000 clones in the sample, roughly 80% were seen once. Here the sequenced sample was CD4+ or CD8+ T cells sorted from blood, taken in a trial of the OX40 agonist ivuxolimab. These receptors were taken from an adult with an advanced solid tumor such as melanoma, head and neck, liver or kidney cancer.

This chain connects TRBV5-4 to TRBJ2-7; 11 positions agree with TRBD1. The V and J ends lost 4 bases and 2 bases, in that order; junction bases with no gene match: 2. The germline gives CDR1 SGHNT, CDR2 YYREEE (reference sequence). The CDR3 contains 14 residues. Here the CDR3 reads CASSRDRGAYEQYV. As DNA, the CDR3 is TGTGCCAGCAGCCGGGACAGGGGGGCCTACGAGCAGTACGTC.

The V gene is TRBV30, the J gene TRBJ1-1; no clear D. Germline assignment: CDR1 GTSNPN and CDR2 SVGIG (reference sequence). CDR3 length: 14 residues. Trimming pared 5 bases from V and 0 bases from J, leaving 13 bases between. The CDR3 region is CAWAFTGLNTEAFF. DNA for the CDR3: TGTGCCTGGGCCTTCACGGGGTTGAACACTGAAGCTTTCTTT.